This TCR beta chain was retrieved from a study of shared clonotypes between healthy human individuals. About this clone itself: The antigen is unknown. Other DNA sequences in the sample encode the same CDR3.

Study conclusions and caveats: On the whole, naive subsets had larger estimated richness than memory subsets had.

Assay used: immunoSEQ multiplex PCR; TCRdb lists only in-frame clones, some missing. The profile shows 950,000 to 1,100,000 clones, approximately 80% of them singletons. The sample was memory CD4+ T cells from PBMCs. Subset described: CD45RA-negative fraction. The receptor was isolated from a man between 18 and 35 years old in good health. Some clones in this sample may be carry-over from other donors' samples.

This CDR3 is CASSVLAGGGNEQFF. Written as DNA, the CDR3 is TGTGCCAGCAGCGTACTAGCGGGAGGGGGCAATGAGCAGTTCTTC. The chain has TRBV9 and TRBJ2-1; TRBD2 matches at 12 bases. The CDR3 is made up of 15 amino acids. Trimming cost V 1 base and J 6 bases; bases outside gene matches: 2. Germline V lookup: CDR1 SGDLS, CDR2 YYNGEE.